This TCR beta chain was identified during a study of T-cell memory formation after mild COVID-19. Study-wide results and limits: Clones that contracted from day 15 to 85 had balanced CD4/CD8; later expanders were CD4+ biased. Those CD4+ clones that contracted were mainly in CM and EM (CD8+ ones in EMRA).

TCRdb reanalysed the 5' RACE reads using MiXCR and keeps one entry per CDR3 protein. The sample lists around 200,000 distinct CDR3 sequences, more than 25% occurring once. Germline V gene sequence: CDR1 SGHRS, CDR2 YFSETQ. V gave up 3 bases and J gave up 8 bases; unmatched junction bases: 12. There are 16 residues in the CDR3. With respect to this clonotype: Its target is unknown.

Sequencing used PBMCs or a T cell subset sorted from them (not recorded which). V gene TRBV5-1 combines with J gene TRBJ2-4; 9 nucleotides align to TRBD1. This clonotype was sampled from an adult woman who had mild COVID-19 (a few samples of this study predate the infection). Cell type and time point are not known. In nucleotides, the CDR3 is TGCGCCAGCAGCTCCAAGGGACAGGGTAGGGTAGACATTCAGTACTTC. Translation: CASSSKGQGRVDIQYF.